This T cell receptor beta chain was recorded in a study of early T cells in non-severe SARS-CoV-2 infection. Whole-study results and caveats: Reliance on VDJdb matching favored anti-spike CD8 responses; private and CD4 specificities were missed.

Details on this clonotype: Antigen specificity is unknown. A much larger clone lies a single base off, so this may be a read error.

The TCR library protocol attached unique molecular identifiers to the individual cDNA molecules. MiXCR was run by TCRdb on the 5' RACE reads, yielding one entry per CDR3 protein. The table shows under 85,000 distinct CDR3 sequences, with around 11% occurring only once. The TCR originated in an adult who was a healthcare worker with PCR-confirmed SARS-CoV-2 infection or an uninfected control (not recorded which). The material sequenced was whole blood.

Here the CDR3 DNA reads TGTGCCAGTAGTTCGGGATCATGGACCCAGTACTTC. This encodes CASSSGSWTQYF. This sequence joins TRBV19 and TRBJ2-5; a weak D match, TRBD2 (5 bases). This CDR3 is built from 12 residues. Germline CDR1 and CDR2: LNHDA and SQIVND (reference sequence). With 5 bases removed from V and 7 bases from J, the gap between germline ends came to 11 bases.